The rows below give T cell receptor beta chains drawn from one sample of a study of T cells in Graves' hyperthyroidism and ophthalmopathy. MiXCR was run by TCRdb on the multiplex PCR reads, yielding one entry per CDR3 protein. The sample contains fewer than 600,000 distinct CDR3 sequences, 14% of which appear only once. The sequenced sample consisted of blood. The receptors derive from a woman in her forties with Graves' hyperthyroidism. The CDR3 runs from the conserved cysteine through the conserved F or W. The D gene is left open where the match is weak. Rows give clone size only sometimes, using once, few, many, or a class for an expanded clone.

TRBV29-1	TRBJ2-2	-	-	TGCAGCGTTGAAGTAGGACCCGGGGAGCTGTTTTTT	CSVEVGPGELFF
TRBV7-9	TRBJ2-5	many	TRBD1	TGTGCCAGCAGCTTGCGGGGACAGGGGATTCTTGAGACCCAGTACTTC	CASSLRGQGILETQYF
TRBV20-1	TRBJ2-3	few	TRBD2	TGCAGTGCTAGAGATAGAGGACTAGCGACTAGCACAGATACGCAGTATTTT	CSARDRGLATSTDTQYF
TRBV4-1	TRBJ2-7	few	-	TGCGCCAGCAGCCAACGTGGGACGGTCAAGGGGTTTGACGAGCAGTACTTC	CASSQRGTVKGFDEQYF
TRBV5-1	TRBJ2-1	many	TRBD2	TGCGCCAGCAGCTTTACTAGCGGGATTCGCAATGAGCAGTTCTTC	CASSFTSGIRNEQFF
TRBV7-9	TRBJ1-2	-	-	TGTGCCAGCAGCTTAGCTGGTTTTGGCGGTACGGACTATGGCTACACCTTC	CASSLAGFGGTDYGYTF
TRBV14	TRBJ2-1	-	-	TGTGTCAGCAGCCCTAGCTACAATGAGCAGTTCTTC	CVSSPSYNEQFF
TRBV28	TRBJ1-6	few	TRBD1	TGTGCCAGCAGTTTATGGCCCGACCGGACAGGGGGCTCACCCCTCCACTTT	CASSLWPDRTGGSPLHF
TRBV28	TRBJ2-7	many	TRBD1	TGTGCCAGCAGTTTTGGGGACAGGGCCACCTACGAGCAGTACTTC	CASSFGDRATYEQYF
TRBV11-3	TRBJ2-3	many	-	TGTGCCAGCAGCTTAGATTCGGGAGCCGAGGTGTTTGATACGCAGTATTTT	CASSLDSGAEVFDTQYF
TRBV10-1	TRBJ2-6	-	TRBD1	TGCGCCAGCAGTGCGGGACAGGGAAGTGGCTCTGGGGCTAACGTCCTGACTTTC	CASSAGQGSGSGANVLTF
TRBV20-1	TRBJ2-5	many	TRBD2	TGCAGTGCCCCATCCCGGGCTAGCGGGGGGGGGGAGACCCAGTACTTC	CSAPSRASGGGETQYF
TRBV6-1	TRBJ2-3	few	-	TGTGCCAGCACTTGGGGAGGCGGCGCCACAGATACGCAGTATTTT	CASTWGGGATDTQYF
TRBV20-1	TRBJ1-1	few	-	TGCAGTGCTATTAACTGGGCAGGGACTGAAGCTTTCTTT	CSAINWAGTEAFF
TRBV9	TRBJ2-1	few	TRBD2	TGTGCCAGCAGCGTAGAACTAGCGGGACCCCACAATGAGCAGTTCTTC	CASSVELAGPHNEQFF
TRBV14	TRBJ2-3	-	TRBD2	TGTGCCAGCAGCCATATAGCGGGAGGGCTGCCAGATACGCAGTATTTT	CASSHIAGGLPDTQYF
TRBV7-9	TRBJ1-2	-	-	TGTGCCAGCAGCCCCCGGGACATGGGTGGTGGCTACACCTTC	CASSPRDMGGGYTF
TRBV7-6	TRBJ1-4	many	TRBD1	TGTGCCAGCAGCCGGACAGGGAATGGAGAAAAACTGTTTTTT	CASSRTGNGEKLFF
TRBV2	TRBJ2-3	many	TRBD1	TGTGCCAGCAACGGACCGGGACAGGCGTCACCTCCGCTAGATACGCAGTATTTT	CASNGPGQASPPLDTQYF
TRBV15	TRBJ1-2	-	TRBD1	TGTGCCACCAGTCCGGCGACAGGGAGAGGCTACACCTTC	CATSPATGRGYTF
TRBV3-1	TRBJ1-1	many	-	TGTGCCAGCAGCCAAGATTTGTGGACGGCGGAAGCTTTCTTT	CASSQDLWTAEAFF
TRBV28	TRBJ2-5	many	-	TGTGCCAGCAGTTTCCACGGGAGCATACGAGAGACCCAGTACTTC	CASSFHGSIRETQYF
TRBV27	TRBJ2-2	many	TRBD2	TGTGCCAGCAGTCCGGGACTAGCGGGAGGTCCCACCGGGGAGCTGTTTTTT	CASSPGLAGGPTGELFF
TRBV30	TRBJ1-4	many	-	TGTGCCTGGACAGACGTTAATGAAAAACTGTTTTTT	CAWTDVNEKLFF
TRBV30	TRBJ2-7	many	-	TGTGCCTGGAGTCGACAAGAGACCGAGCAGTACTTC	CAWSRQETEQYF
TRBV28	TRBJ1-2	many	-	TGTGCCACCCAGTCTCCCCCCGAGGGACCTAACTATGGCTACACCTTC	CATQSPPEGPNYGYTF
TRBV7-8	TRBJ2-1	many	-	TGTGCCATCAAGCTAGCGCCGGACTCCTACAATGAGCAGTTCTTC	CAIKLAPDSYNEQFF
TRBV2	TRBJ2-1	many	TRBD2	TGTGCCAGCAGTTTACTAGCGGGAGGGTTGGGAAATGAGCAGTTCTTC	CASSLLAGGLGNEQFF